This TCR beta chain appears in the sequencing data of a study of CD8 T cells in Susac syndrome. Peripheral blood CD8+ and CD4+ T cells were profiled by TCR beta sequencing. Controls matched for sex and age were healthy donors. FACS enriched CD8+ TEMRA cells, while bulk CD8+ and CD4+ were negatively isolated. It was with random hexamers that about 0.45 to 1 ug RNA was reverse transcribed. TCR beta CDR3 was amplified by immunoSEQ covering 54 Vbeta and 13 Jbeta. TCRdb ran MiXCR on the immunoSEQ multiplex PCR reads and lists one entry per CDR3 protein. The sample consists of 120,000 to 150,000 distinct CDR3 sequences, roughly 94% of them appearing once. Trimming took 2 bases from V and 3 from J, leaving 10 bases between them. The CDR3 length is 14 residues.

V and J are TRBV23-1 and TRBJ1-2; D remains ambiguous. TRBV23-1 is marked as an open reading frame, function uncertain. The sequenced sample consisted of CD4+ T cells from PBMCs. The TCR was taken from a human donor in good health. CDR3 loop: CASSQRIAYYGYTF. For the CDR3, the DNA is TGCGCCAGCAGTCAAAGGATCGCATACTATGGCTACACCTTC.